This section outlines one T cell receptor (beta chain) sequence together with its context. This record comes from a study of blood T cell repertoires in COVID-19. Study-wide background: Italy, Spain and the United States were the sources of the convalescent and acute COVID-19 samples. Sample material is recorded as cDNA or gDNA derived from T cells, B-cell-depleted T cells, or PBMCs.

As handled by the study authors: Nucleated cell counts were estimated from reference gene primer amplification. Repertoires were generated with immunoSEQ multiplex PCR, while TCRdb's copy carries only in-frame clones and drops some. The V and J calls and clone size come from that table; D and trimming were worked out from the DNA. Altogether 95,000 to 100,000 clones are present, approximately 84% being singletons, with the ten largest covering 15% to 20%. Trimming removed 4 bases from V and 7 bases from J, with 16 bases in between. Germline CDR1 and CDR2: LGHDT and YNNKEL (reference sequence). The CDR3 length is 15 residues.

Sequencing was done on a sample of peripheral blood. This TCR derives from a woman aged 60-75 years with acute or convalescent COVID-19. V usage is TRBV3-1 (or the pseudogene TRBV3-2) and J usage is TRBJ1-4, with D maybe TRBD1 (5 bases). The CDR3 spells CASSLQVGRGEKLFF. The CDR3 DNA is TGTGCCAGCAGCCTTCAGGTGGGGAGGGGTGAAAAACTGTTTTTT.